This TCR beta chain was captured in a study of human thymus T cells. Study-wide points: Use of V and J genes seemed skewed within the thymic and blood repertoires.

Resections from corrective heart surgery provided thymus tissue. A note on this clone: Its antigen remains unknown.

TCRdb's copy holds only in-frame clones and misses some; the assay was immunoSEQ multiplex PCR. This table holds 55,000 to 85,000 clones, 90% to 95% found once. The germline V gene encodes CDR1 SGHTA and CDR2 FQGNSA. V dropped 2 bases and J dropped 4; count of bases not matched to a gene: 9. The length of the CDR3 is 16 residues. The chain is built from TRBV7-2 and TRBJ2-5, with 8 bases identical to TRBD2. The receptor was derived from a girl under three years old with a congenital heart defect but otherwise immunologically healthy. Sequenced sample: thymus tissue. Written as DNA, the CDR3 is TGTGCCAGCAGCTTAAGGGGGAGCGGGAGTCGAGAGACCCAGTACTTC. Translating gives CASSLRGSGSRETQYF.